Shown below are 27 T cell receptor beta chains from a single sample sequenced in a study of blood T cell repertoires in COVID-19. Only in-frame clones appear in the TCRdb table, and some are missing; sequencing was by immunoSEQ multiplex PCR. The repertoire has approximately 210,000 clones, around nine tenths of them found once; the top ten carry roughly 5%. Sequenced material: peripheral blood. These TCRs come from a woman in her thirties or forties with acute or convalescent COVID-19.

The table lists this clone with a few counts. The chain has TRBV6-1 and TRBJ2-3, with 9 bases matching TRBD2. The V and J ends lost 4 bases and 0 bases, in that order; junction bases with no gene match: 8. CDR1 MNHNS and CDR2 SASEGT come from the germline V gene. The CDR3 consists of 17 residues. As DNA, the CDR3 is TGTGCCAGCAGTGGCGGGGGGGCTTGGGGAAGCACAGATACGCAGTATTTT. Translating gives CASSGGGAWGSTDTQYF.

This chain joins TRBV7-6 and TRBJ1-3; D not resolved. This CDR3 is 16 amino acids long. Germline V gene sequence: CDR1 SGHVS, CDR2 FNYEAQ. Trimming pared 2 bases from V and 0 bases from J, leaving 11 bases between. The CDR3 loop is CASSLSVAGSGNTIYF. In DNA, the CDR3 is TGTGCCAGCAGCTTAAGTGTAGCGGGCTCTGGAAACACCATATATTTT.

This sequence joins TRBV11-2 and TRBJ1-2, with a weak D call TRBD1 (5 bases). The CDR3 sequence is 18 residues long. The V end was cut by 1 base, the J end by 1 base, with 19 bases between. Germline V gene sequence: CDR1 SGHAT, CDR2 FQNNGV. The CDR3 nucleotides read TGTGCCAGCAGCTTAGCCCACCGCGGGACCGATTATAACTATGGCTACACCTTC. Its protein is CASSLAHRGTDYNYGYTF.

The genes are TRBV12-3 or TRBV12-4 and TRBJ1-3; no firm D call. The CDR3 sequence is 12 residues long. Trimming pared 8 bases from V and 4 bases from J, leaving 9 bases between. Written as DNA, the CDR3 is TGTGCCAGCGAAGGAGGCGGAAACACCATATATTTT. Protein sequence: CASEGGGNTIYF.

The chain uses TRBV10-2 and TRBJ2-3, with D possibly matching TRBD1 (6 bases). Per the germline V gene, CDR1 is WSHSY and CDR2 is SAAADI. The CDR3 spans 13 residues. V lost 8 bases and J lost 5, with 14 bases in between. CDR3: CASGLKQGDTQYF. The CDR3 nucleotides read TGCGCCAGCGGACTCAAACAGGGAGATACGCAGTATTTT.

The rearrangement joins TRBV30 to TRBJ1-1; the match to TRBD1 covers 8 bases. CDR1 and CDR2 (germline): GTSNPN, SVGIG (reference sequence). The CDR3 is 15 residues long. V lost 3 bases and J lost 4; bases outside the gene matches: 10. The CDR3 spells CAWSRPGQGRTEAFF. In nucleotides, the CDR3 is TGTGCCTGGAGCCGACCCGGACAGGGTCGCACTGAAGCTTTCTTT. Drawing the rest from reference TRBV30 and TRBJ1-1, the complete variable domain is SQTIHQWPATLVQPVGSPLSLECTVEGTSNPNLYWYRQAAGRGLQLLFYSVGIGQISSEVPQNLSASRPQDRQFILSSKKLLLSDSGFYLCAWSRPGQGRTEAFFGQGTRLTVV.

The CDR3 nucleotides are TGCGCCAGCAGCCAAGAACAGACAGGGCCCGCCCTCTATGGCTACACCTTC. It translates to CASSQEQTGPALYGYTF. The rearrangement joins TRBV4-1 to TRBJ1-2; 7 nucleotides align to TRBD1. The CDR3 has 17 amino acids. Germline V gene data show CDR1 as MGHRA and CDR2 as YSYEKL. J was trimmed by 4 bases and V by 0 bases; bases with no gene match: 11.

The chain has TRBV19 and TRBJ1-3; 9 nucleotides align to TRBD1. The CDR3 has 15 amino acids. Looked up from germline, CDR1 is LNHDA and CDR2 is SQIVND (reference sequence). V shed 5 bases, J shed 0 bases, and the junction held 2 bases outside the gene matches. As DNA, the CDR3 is TGTGCCAGTAGTGACAGGGGGAACTCTGGAAACACCATATATTTT. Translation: CASSDRGNSGNTIYF.

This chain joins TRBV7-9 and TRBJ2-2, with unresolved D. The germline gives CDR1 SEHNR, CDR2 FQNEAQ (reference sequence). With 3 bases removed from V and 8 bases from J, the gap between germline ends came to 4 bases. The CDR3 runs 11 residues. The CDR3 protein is CASSLSGELFF. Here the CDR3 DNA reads TGTGCCAGCAGCTTGTCTGGGGAGCTGTTTTTT.

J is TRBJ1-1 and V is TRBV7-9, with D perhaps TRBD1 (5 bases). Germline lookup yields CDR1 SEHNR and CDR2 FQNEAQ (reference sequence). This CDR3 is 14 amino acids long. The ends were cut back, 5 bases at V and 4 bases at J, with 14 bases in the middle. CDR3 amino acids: CASSPVGRSTEAFF. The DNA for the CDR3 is TGTGCCAGCAGCCCTGTGGGGCGTAGCACTGAAGCTTTCTTT.

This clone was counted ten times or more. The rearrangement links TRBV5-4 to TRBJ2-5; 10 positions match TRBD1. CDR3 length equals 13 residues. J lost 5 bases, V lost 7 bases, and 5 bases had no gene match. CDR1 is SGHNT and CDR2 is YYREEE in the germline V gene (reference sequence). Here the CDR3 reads CASRTGGQETQYF. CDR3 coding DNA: TGTGCCAGCCGGACAGGGGGGCAGGAGACCCAGTACTTC.

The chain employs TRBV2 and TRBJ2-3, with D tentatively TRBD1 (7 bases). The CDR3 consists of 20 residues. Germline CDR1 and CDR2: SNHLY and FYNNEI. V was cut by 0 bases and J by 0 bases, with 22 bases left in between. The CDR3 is CASSEARDRDFLTSTDTQYF. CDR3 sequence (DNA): TGTGCCAGCAGTGAAGCGCGGGACAGAGACTTTTTGACTAGCACAGATACGCAGTATTTT.

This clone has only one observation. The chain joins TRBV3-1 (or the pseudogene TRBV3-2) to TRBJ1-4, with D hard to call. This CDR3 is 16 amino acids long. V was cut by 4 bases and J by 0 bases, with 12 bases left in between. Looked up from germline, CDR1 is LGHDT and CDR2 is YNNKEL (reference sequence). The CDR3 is CASSRGGSATNEKLFF. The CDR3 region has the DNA TGTGCCAGCAGCCGTGGTGGGAGTGCAACTAATGAAAAACTGTTTTTT.

Written as DNA, the CDR3 is TGCGCCAGCAGCTCCGGGACTAGCGGTGTCCGGGAGACCCAGTACTTC. Encoded protein: CASSSGTSGVRETQYF. This chain joins TRBV5-1 and TRBJ2-5; 11 nucleotides align to TRBD2. CDR1 is SGHRS, CDR2 YFSETQ, per germline. The J segment lost 5 bases and the V segment lost 3 bases, leaving 9 bases of the junction unmatched. This CDR3 has 16 residues.

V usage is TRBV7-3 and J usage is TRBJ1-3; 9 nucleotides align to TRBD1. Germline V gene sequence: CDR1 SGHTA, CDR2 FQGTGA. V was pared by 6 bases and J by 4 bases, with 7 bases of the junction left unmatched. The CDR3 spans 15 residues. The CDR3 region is CASSQDRGYGNTIYF. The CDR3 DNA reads TGTGCCAGCAGTCAAGACAGGGGGTACGGAAACACCATATATTTT.

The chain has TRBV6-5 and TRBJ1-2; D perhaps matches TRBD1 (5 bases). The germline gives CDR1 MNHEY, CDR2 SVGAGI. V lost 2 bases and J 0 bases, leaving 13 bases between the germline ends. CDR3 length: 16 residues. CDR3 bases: TGTGCCAGCAGTTACGTCGGGGGGAGGCCTAACTATGGCTACACCTTC. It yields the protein CASSYVGGRPNYGYTF.

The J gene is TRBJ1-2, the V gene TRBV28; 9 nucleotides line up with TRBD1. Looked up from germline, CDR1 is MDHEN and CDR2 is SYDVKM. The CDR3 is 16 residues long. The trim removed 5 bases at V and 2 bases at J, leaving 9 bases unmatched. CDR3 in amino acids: CASSTPGTGRNYGYTF. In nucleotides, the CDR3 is TGTGCCAGCAGTACGCCCGGGACAGGGAGGAACTATGGCTACACCTTC.

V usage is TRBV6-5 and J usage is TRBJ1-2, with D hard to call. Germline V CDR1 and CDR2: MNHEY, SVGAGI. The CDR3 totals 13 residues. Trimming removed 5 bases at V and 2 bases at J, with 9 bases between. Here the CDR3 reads CASSRHMNYGYTF. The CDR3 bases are TGTGCCAGCAGTCGTCACATGAACTATGGCTACACCTTC.

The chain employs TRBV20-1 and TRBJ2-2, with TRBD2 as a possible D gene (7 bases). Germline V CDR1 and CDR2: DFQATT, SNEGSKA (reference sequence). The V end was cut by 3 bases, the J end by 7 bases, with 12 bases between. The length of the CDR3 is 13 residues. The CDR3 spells CSASTGGNGELFF. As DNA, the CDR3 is TGCAGTGCTAGTACGGGGGGCAACGGGGAGCTGTTTTTT.

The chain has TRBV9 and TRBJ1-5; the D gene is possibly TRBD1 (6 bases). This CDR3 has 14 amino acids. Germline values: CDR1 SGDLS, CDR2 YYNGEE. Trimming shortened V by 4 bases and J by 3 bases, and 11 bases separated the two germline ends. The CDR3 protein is CASSPDRHNQPQHF. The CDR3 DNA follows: TGTGCCAGCAGCCCCGACAGGCACAATCAGCCCCAGCATTTT.

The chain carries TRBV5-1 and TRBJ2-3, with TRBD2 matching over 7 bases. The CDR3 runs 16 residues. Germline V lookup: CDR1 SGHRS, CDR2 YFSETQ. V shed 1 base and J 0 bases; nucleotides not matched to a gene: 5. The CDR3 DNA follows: TGCGCCAGCAGCTTGATCGGGGGGATTAGCACAGATACGCAGTATTTT. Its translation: CASSLIGGISTDTQYF. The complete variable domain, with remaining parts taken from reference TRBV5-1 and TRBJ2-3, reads KAGVTQTPRYLIKTRGQQVTLSCSPISGHRSVSWYQQTPGQGLQFLFEYFSETQRNKGNFPGRFSGRQFSNSRSEMNVSTLELGDSALYLCASSLIGGISTDTQYFGPGTRLTVL.

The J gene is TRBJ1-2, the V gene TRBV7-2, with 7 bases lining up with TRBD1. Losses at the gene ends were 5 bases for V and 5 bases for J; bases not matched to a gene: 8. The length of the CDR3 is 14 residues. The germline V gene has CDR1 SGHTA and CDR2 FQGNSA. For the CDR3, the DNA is TGTGCCAGCAGCCAAACGACAGGGCTTTATGGCTACACCTTC. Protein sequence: CASSQTTGLYGYTF.

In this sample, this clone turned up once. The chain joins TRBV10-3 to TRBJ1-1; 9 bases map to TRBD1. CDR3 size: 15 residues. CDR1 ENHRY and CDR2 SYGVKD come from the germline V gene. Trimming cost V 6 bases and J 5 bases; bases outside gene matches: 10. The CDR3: CAIRPEDRGRTEAFF. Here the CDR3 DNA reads TGTGCCATCAGGCCTGAGGACAGGGGCAGGACTGAAGCTTTCTTT.

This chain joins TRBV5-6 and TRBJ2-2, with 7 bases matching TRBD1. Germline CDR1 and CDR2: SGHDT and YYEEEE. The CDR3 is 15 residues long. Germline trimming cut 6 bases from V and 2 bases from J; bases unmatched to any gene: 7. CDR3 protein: CASTQGETNTGELFF. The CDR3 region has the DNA TGTGCCAGCACCCAGGGGGAGACAAACACCGGGGAGCTGTTTTTT. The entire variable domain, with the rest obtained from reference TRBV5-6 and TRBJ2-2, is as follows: DAGVTQSPTHLIKTRGQQVTLRCSPKSGHDTVSWYQQALGQGPQFIFQYYEEEERQRGNFPDRFSGHQFPNYSSELNVNALLLGDSALYLCASTQGETNTGELFFGEGSRLTVL.

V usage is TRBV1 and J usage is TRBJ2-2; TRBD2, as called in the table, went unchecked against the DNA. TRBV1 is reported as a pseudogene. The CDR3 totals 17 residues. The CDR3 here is CTSSQEGGGPSTGELFF. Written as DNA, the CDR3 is TGCACCAGCAGCCAAGAAGGCGGGGGTCCTTCCACCGGGGAGCTGTTTTTT.

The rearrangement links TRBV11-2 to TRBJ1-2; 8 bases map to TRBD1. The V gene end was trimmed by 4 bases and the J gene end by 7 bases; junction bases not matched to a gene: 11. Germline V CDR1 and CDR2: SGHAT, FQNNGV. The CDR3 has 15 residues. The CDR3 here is CASSSSPGTGSGYTF. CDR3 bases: TGTGCCAGCAGCTCAAGCCCCGGGACAGGCAGTGGCTACACCTTC.

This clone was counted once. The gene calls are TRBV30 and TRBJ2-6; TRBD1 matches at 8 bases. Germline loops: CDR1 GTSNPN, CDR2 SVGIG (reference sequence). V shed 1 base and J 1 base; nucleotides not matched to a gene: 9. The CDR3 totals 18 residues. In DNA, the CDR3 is TGTGCCTGGAGTGAAAGCCGGGACAGGCCTTCTGGGGCCAACGTCCTGACTTTC. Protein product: CAWSESRDRPSGANVLTF.